The 26 T cell receptor beta chains below were found in one sample sequenced in a study of blood T cell repertoires in COVID-19. Here immunoSEQ multiplex PCR was the method, and the copy in TCRdb shows in-frame clones only, minus some. The sample contains just over 650,000 clones, about nine tenths of which appear only once. The sample comprised peripheral blood. The source of these receptors is a young woman with acute or convalescent COVID-19.

V gene TRBV27 combines with J gene TRBJ1-1; tentative D call: TRBD1 (5 bases). Trimming took off 6 bases at V and 1 base at J, with 9 bases between the two ends. Per germline, CDR1 MNHEY and CDR2 SMNVEV (reference sequence). The CDR3 loop spans 13 amino acids. The CDR3 spells CASRRQSNTEAFF. CDR3 sequence (DNA): TGTGCCAGCAGGCGACAGTCGAACACTGAAGCTTTCTTT.

This clone was detected only once. The rearrangement uses TRBV5-4 and TRBJ2-1; 8 bases are a match to TRBD2. This CDR3 region has 16 residues. Per the germline V gene, CDR1 is SGHNT and CDR2 is YYREEE (reference sequence). J gave up 3 bases and V 3 bases, and 8 bases lay outside the gene matches. Written as DNA, the CDR3 is TGTGCCAGCAGCTCGGGCGGGGGGCCAATCTACAATGAGCAGTTCTTC. This gives the protein CASSSGGGPIYNEQFF.

The chain combines TRBV2 with TRBJ1-5; tentatively, D is TRBD1 (5 bases). The germline V gene encodes CDR1 SNHLY and CDR2 FYNNEI. The V gene lost 4 bases and the J gene lost 0 bases, with 7 bases spanning the gap. The CDR3 extends over 14 amino acids. CDR3 loop: CASSGGVSNQPQHF. Written as DNA, the CDR3 is TGTGCCAGCAGTGGGGGGGTTAGCAATCAGCCCCAGCATTTT.

With respect to this clone: The sample has other DNA sequences that encode this CDR3 too. The V call is TRBV5-1, the J call TRBJ1-1; D gene uncertain. V lost 0 bases, J lost 2 bases, and 8 bases lay in between. The V gene's germline CDR1 is SGHRS and CDR2 YFSETQ. The CDR3 sequence is 14 residues long. The CDR3 region is CASSLGESNTEAFF. In DNA form, the CDR3 reads TGCGCCAGCAGCTTGGGCGAAAGCAACACTGAAGCTTTCTTT.

The chain combines TRBV19 with TRBJ2-1; 13 bases map to TRBD2. Unmatched junction bases numbered 4, after V lost 9 bases and J lost 5 bases. CDR3 length: 14 amino acids. The germline V gene encodes CDR1 LNHDA and CDR2 SQIVND (reference sequence). The CDR3 here is CASLLAGGNNEQFF. DNA for the CDR3: TGTGCCAGCCTACTAGCGGGGGGGAACAATGAGCAGTTCTTC.

The V and J genes are TRBV6-4 and TRBJ2-7, with D tentatively TRBD1 (7 bases). The CDR3 loop spans 16 amino acids. The germline V and J ends were trimmed by 3 bases and 3 bases, with 18 bases remaining between them. Germline CDR1 MRHNA, CDR2 SNTAGT. As DNA, the CDR3 is TGTGCCAGCAGTGAGGGTTCAGGGGGACTCGACTACGAGCAGTACTTC. Translated, it gives CASSEGSGGLDYEQYF.

V usage is TRBV29-1 and J usage is TRBJ2-7; 9 bases map to TRBD1. Germline CDR1 is SQVTM and CDR2 is ANQGSEA. The V gene end was trimmed by 7 bases and the J gene end by 0 bases; junction bases not matched to a gene: 10. There are 15 residues in the CDR3. The CDR3 DNA follows: TGCAGCGCCGAGCTATGGACAGGGGACTCCTACGAGCAGTACTTC. As protein: CSAELWTGDSYEQYF.

The rearrangement links TRBV5-4 to TRBJ2-7; D not resolved. The CDR3 spans 14 residues. V lost 4 bases, J lost 2 bases, and 13 bases lay in between. Germline CDR1 SGHNT, CDR2 YYREEE (reference sequence). The CDR3 sequence is CASSRDTIPYEQYF. The CDR3 DNA sequence: TGTGCCAGCAGCCGCGACACCATCCCCTACGAGCAGTACTTC.

The chain has TRBV7-2 and TRBJ2-7; tentative D call: TRBD1 (6 bases). Germline V gene lookup returns CDR1 SGHTA and CDR2 FQGNSA. The CDR3 sequence is 14 residues long. V gave up 2 bases and J gave up 5 bases, with 13 bases separating them. The CDR3 spells CASSLHRNRDEQYF. CDR3 in DNA: TGTGCCAGCAGCTTACACAGGAACAGGGACGAGCAGTACTTC. Filled out from reference TRBV7-2 and TRBJ2-7, the complete variable domain reads GAGVSQSPSNKVTEKGKDVELRCDPISGHTALYWYRQSLGQGLEFLIYFQGNSAPDKSGLPSDRFSAERTGGSVSTLTIQRTQQEDSAVYLCASSLHRNRDEQYFGPGTRLTVT.

The chain couples TRBV5-4 to TRBJ1-6; D uncertain. Germline assignment: CDR1 SGHNT and CDR2 YYREEE (reference sequence). V dropped 4 bases and J dropped 12 bases, with 14 bases sitting between them. This CDR3 comprises 13 residues. The CDR3 sequence: CASSPELEGPLHF. The CDR3, as DNA: TGTGCCAGCAGCCCCGAATTGGAGGGACCCCTCCACTTT.

CDR3: CASEPGGGANVLTF. The DNA for the CDR3 is TGTGCCAGCGAACCCGGGGGTGGGGCCAACGTCCTGACTTTC. The chain carries TRBV27 and TRBJ2-6, with D possibly being TRBD2 (6 bases). V was pared by 8 bases and J by 3 bases, with 11 bases between. In germline, CDR1 is MNHEY, CDR2 SMNVEV (reference sequence). The CDR3 consists of 14 residues.

V is TRBV6-5 and J is TRBJ2-4, with TRBD1 as a possible D gene (6 bases). The ends were cut back, 6 bases at V and 6 bases at J, with 12 bases in the middle. This CDR3 contains 13 residues. The germline V gene encodes CDR1 MNHEY and CDR2 SVGAGI. The CDR3 DNA sequence: TGTGCCAGCAGAAGGGCAGGGGTAAACATTCAGTACTTC. It translates to CASRRAGVNIQYF.

This chain uses TRBV30 with TRBJ1-2, with D possibly TRBD1 on 6 matching bases. With 3 bases removed from V and 7 bases from J, the gap between germline ends came to 15 bases. The CDR3 loop spans 13 amino acids. CDR1 is GTSNPN and CDR2 is SVGIG in the germline V gene (reference sequence). The CDR3: CAWRPTGTGGYTF. CDR3 nucleotide sequence: TGTGCCTGGAGACCTACAGGGACCGGTGGCTACACCTTC.

This clone was observed a single time. The chain employs TRBV18 and TRBJ2-1, with D tentatively TRBD2 (7 bases). Trimming removed 1 base from V and 0 bases from J, with 19 bases in between. CDR3 size: 19 residues. Germline V gives CDR1 KGHSH, CDR2 LQKENI. CDR3 DNA sequence: TGTGCCAGCTCACCACAGTTCGGCGGGGGCCAGAGCTCCTACAATGAGCAGTTCTTC. It encodes CASSPQFGGGQSSYNEQFF. Full variable domain (outside the CDR3, taken from reference TRBV18 and TRBJ2-1): NAGVMQNPRHLVRRRGQEARLRCSPMKGHSHVYWYRQLPEEGLKFMVYLQKENIIDESGMPKERFSAEFPKEGPSILRIQQVVRGDSAAYFCASSPQFGGGQSSYNEQFFGPGTRLTVL.

The V call is TRBV18, the J call TRBJ2-7, with 8 bases that match TRBD1. Trimming removed 6 bases from V and 0 bases from J; junction bases left unmatched: 4. CDR3 length equals 14 residues. Germline V gene sequence: CDR1 KGHSH, CDR2 LQKENI. The chain's CDR3 is CASSSGTGSYEQYF. The CDR3 DNA sequence: TGTGCCAGCTCGTCCGGGACAGGCTCCTACGAGCAGTACTTC.

The chain carries TRBV2 and TRBJ1-6; 7 positions agree with TRBD1. CDR1 and CDR2 (germline): SNHLY, FYNNEI. The V and J ends lost 11 bases and 7 bases, in that order; junction bases with no gene match: 5. The CDR3 is 12 amino acids. The CDR3 nucleotides read TGTGCCGGGGGACAGACGAATTCACCCCTCCACTTT. Residues: CAGGQTNSPLHF.

This chain uses TRBV5-1 with TRBJ2-3; the D gene is possibly TRBD2 (6 bases). Trimming left V 3 bases short and J 2 bases short, with 16 bases between. The germline gives CDR1 SGHRS, CDR2 YFSETQ. This CDR3 has 16 amino acids. The CDR3 region has the DNA TGCGCCAGCAGCTCCCTTGAGCGGGCCAACACAGATACGCAGTATTTT. Translated, it gives CASSSLERANTDTQYF.

V and J are TRBV10-3 and TRBJ2-1; tentatively, D is TRBD2 (5 bases). CDR3 length equals 13 residues. V was cut by 6 bases and J by 7 bases, with 13 bases left in between. The V gene's germline CDR1 is ENHRY and CDR2 SYGVKD. The CDR3 protein is CAISQTGWNEQFF. In DNA, the CDR3 is TGTGCCATCAGCCAGACGGGGTGGAATGAGCAGTTCTTC.

The chain recombines TRBV5-5 with TRBJ2-7; D gene unclear. CDR1 is SGHKS and CDR2 is YYEKEE in the germline V gene (reference sequence). The CDR3 contains 12 residues. V gave up 1 base and J gave up 2 bases, with 4 bases separating them. The CDR3 nucleotides read TGTGCCAGCAGCTTGCGGGCCTACGAGCAGTACTTC. Encoded protein: CASSLRAYEQYF.

The rearrangement uses TRBV9 and TRBJ2-5; a weak D match, TRBD2 (5 bases). Trimming left V 4 bases short and J 0 bases short, with 16 bases between. The CDR3 contains 16 residues. Germline V CDR1 and CDR2: SGDLS, YYNGEE. CDR3 in DNA: TGTGCCAGCAGCCCTATGGGGAGATTGTACCAAGAGACCCAGTACTTC. The encoded protein is CASSPMGRLYQETQYF. Variable domain in full (rest from reference TRBV9 and TRBJ2-5): DSGVTQTPKHLITATGQRVTLRCSPRSGDLSVYWYQQSLDQGLQFLIQYYNGEERAKGNILERFSAQQFPDLHSELNLSSLELGDSALYFCASSPMGRLYQETQYFGPGTRLLVL.

The V gene is TRBV5-5, the J gene TRBJ1-4, with D tentatively TRBD1 (6 bases). Looked up from germline, CDR1 is SGHKS and CDR2 is YYEKEE (reference sequence). The CDR3 length is 14 residues. Trimming left V 1 base short and J 8 bases short, with 12 bases between. The CDR3 sequence is CASSLRDTREKLFF. As DNA, the CDR3 is TGTGCCAGCAGCTTGAGGGACACTCGGGAAAAACTGTTTTTT. Together with reference TRBV5-5 and TRBJ1-4, the CDR3 gives the full variable domain: DAGVTQSPTHLIKTRGQQVTLRCSPISGHKSVSWYQQVLGQGPQFIFQYYEKEERGRGNFPDRFSARQFPNYSSELNVNALLLGDSALYLCASSLRDTREKLFFGSGTQLSVL.

This sequence joins TRBV5-1 and TRBJ1-6; D gene ambiguous. The V and J ends lost 7 bases and 8 bases respectively, with 13 bases between them. Germline assignment: CDR1 SGHRS and CDR2 YFSETQ. The CDR3 is 13 amino acids. CDR3 sequence reads: CASRSELDSPLHF. CDR3 bases: TGCGCCAGCCGCAGCGAATTAGATTCACCCCTCCACTTT. Full variable domain (rest looked up from reference TRBV5-1 and TRBJ1-6): KAGVTQTPRYLIKTRGQQVTLSCSPISGHRSVSWYQQTPGQGLQFLFEYFSETQRNKGNFPGRFSGRQFSNSRSEMNVSTLELGDSALYLCASRSELDSPLHFGNGTRLTVT.

The chain carries TRBV9 and TRBJ1-5, with TRBD1 matching over 9 bases. After removal of 3 bases from V and 1 base from J, the junction contained 8 bases not matched to a gene. The CDR3 runs 17 residues. Germline V lookup: CDR1 SGDLS, CDR2 YYNGEE. This chain's CDR3 is CASSGGQGMGSNQPQHF. CDR3 nucleotide sequence: TGTGCCAGCAGCGGAGGACAGGGGATGGGCAGCAATCAGCCCCAGCATTTT.

The V gene is TRBV6-5, the J gene TRBJ1-2; 7 nucleotides agree with TRBD1. The CDR3 spans 13 residues. Germline CDR1 and CDR2: MNHEY and SVGAGI. Unmatched junction bases numbered 5, after V lost 6 bases and J lost 4 bases. The CDR3 coding sequence is TGTGCCAGCAGGGGTACAGGGGTCTATGGCTACACCTTC. This gives the protein CASRGTGVYGYTF.

The chain is built from TRBV3-1 (or the pseudogene TRBV3-2) and TRBJ1-2; TRBD1 agrees at 8 bases. CDR3 length: 16 amino acids. The V gene end was trimmed by 4 bases and the J gene end by 4 bases; junction bases not matched to a gene: 11. In germline, CDR1 is LGHDT, CDR2 YNNKEL (reference sequence). CDR3 coding DNA: TGTGCCAGCAGCCCGTGGGCAGGGGGCGATCTCTATGGCTACACCTTC. The encoded protein is CASSPWAGGDLYGYTF.

The V call is TRBV4-1, the J call TRBJ1-1, with 7 nucleotides matching TRBD1. J gave up 4 bases and V 2 bases, and 22 bases lay outside the gene matches. In germline, CDR1 is MGHRA, CDR2 YSYEKL. The CDR3 is 20 residues long. In DNA, the CDR3 is TGCGCCAGCAGCCAAACGACTTTCAGTTCGGCAGGGGGGAGGAGCACTGAAGCTTTCTTT. It is translated as CASSQTTFSSAGGRSTEAFF.